These 2 T cell receptor beta chains originate from one sample sequenced in a study of T cell repertoires in cytomegalovirus infection. No cognate antigen is known for these TCRs. Via MiXCR, TCRdb re-called the reads, giving one row per CDR3 protein. The sample lists about 340,000 distinct CDR3 sequences, almost 30% occurring once. Here the sequenced sample was cultured PBMCs, taken from culture after CMV antigen stimulation. These receptor sequences come from a human donor in good health (CMV status not recorded). Some clones in this sample may be carry-over from other donors' samples.

There are a few counts of this clonotype. This chain joins TRBV4-2 and TRBJ1-1; 7 bases map to TRBD1. Unmatched junction bases numbered 11, after V lost 4 bases and J lost 6 bases. Germline CDR1 and CDR2: LGHNA and YNFKEQ. The CDR3 has 15 amino acids. CDR3 in DNA: TGTGCCAGCAGCCTCCCACAGGGGTCAATCGCTGAAGCTTTCTTT. Its protein product is CASSLPQGSIAEAFF.

The chain combines TRBV10-3 with TRBJ1-2; weak D call: TRBD1 (6 bases). Trimming cost V 4 bases and J 1 base, with 13 bases left between them. This CDR3 spans 15 amino acids. In germline, CDR1 is ENHRY, CDR2 SYGVKD. CDR3 residues: CAISVSGARNYGYTF. The CDR3 coding sequence is TGTGCCATCAGTGTCTCGGGGGCGCGTAACTATGGCTACACCTTC.